The clone carrying this T cell receptor beta chain appeared a single time. Its antigen is not known. This specimen belongs to a study of PD-1 blockade in classical Hodgkin lymphoma. Overall study findings and caveats: Possible causes of repertoire differences, disease activity or prior therapy, remain undefined. Newly diagnosed patients and complete responders had comparable diversity at baseline.

Profiled with immunoSEQ multiplex PCR; TCRdb holds only in-frame clones, not every one. The table has 20,000 to 25,000 clones, 80% seen once. Every one of the patients relapsed after autologous stem cell transplantation (brentuximab vedotin exposure was variable). Germline V gives CDR1 SEHNR, CDR2 FQNEAQ (reference sequence). There are 14 residues in the CDR3. V was trimmed by 3 bases and J by 6 bases, leaving 15 bases between them. The chain is built from TRBV7-9 and TRBJ2-7; D not resolved. Material: peripheral blood mononuclear cells (PBMCs), obtained before the second cycle of nivolumab. This TCR came from a human donor with classical Hodgkin lymphoma. CDR3 sequence (DNA): TGTGCCAGCAGCTTCTCTCTCTCTTTCGGCGAGCAGTACTTC. Translation gives CASSFSLSFGEQYF.